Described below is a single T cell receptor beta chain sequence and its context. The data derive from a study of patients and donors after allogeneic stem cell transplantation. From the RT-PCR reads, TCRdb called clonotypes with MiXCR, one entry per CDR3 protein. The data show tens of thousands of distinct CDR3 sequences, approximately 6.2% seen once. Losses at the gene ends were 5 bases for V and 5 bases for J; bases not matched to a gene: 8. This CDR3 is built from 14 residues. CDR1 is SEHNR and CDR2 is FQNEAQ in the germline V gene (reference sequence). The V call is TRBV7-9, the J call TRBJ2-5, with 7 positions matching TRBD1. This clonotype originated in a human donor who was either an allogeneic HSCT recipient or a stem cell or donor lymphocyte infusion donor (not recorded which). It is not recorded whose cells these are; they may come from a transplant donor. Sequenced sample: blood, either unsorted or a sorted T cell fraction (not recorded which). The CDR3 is CASSGYRGLETQYF. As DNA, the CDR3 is TGTGCCAGCAGCGGTTACAGGGGATTGGAGACCCAGTACTTC.